One T cell receptor beta chain is described in this entry. The sample originates from a study of OX40 agonist ivuxolimab in advanced cancers. Study-level information: Patients were treated with ivuxolimab, an agonistic anti-OX40 (CD134) antibody.

Sequenced by immunoSEQ multiplex PCR; TCRdb stores in-frame clones only, minus some. The table shows 65,000 to 90,000 clones, with approximately 91% occurring only once. Trimming pared 5 bases from V and 0 bases from J, leaving 13 bases between. This CDR3 spans 14 amino acids. Germline V gene data show CDR1 as GTSNPN and CDR2 as SVGIG (reference sequence). The sequenced sample was CD4+ or CD8+ T cells sorted from blood, obtained in a trial of the OX40 agonist ivuxolimab. This receptor was identified in an adult with an advanced solid tumor such as melanoma, head and neck, liver or kidney cancer. This chain links TRBV30 with TRBJ1-1; no definite D call. The CDR3 reads CAWRIHLLNTEAFF. Written as DNA, the CDR3 is TGTGCCTGGCGGATACACCTTCTGAACACTGAAGCTTTCTTT.